These T cell receptor beta chains were read from a single sample in a study of blood T cell repertoires in COVID-19. Produced via immunoSEQ multiplex PCR; TCRdb's table is partial and in-frame only. Of some 490,000 clones in the sample, 70% to 90% were seen once. What was sequenced was PBMCs or T cells enriched from blood (not recorded which). The origin of the receptors is an older woman who had recovered from COVID-19. The CDR3 runs from the conserved cysteine through the conserved F or W. D genes are given only for firm matches. Clone size is given for some rows only: seen once, a few or many times, or a class if the clone is expanded.

d_call cdr3_length j_call clone_size v_call cdr3_nt cdr3_aa
. 13 TRBJ2-3 once TRBV7-9 TGTGCCAGCAGCCCGGGCGACTATAATACGCAGTATTTT CASSPGDYNTQYF
TRBD2 17 TRBJ2-3 . TRBV5-1 TGCGCCAGCAGCTTGGTTGGTGGGACTAGTGGCACAGATACGCAGTATTTT CASSLVGGTSGTDTQYF
TRBD2 16 TRBJ2-1 . TRBV7-2 TGTGCCAGCAGCTCAAGACTAGCGGGCTCCTACAATGAGCAGTTCTTC CASSSRLAGSYNEQFF
. 12 TRBJ1-1 . TRBV7-6 TGTGCCAGCAGCCCGACACCGCTTTGGGCTTTCTTT CASSPTPLWAFF
. 17 TRBJ1-2 . TRBV7-8 TGTGCCAGCAGCTTAGTGGGGAAGGGAGGGATCAACTATGGCTACACCTTC CASSLVGKGGINYGYTF
. 13 TRBJ1-4 . TRBV2 TGTGCCAGTCGGGGAAGCCCAAATGAAAAACTGTTTTTT CASRGSPNEKLFF
TRBD1 15 TRBJ1-6 . TRBV27 TGTGCCAGCAGTCGTGGGACAGACGGTAATTCACCCCTCCACTTT CASSRGTDGNSPLHF
. 13 TRBJ1-4 . TRBV6-2/TRBV6-3 TGTGCCAGCAGTTACTACGGGGGTGAAAAACTGTTTTTT CASSYYGGEKLFF
. 15 TRBJ1-2 . TRBV19 TGTGCCAGTAGTACCCGACCAGGACAGTCCTATGGCTACACCTTC CASSTRPGQSYGYTF
. 17 TRBJ1-3 . TRBV11-3 TGTGCCAGCAGCGTACAGGGTGGGACCTACTCTGGAAACACCATATATTTT CASSVQGGTYSGNTIYF
. 16 TRBJ2-1 . TRBV6-4 TGTGCCAGCAGTGACTCGCTCAGGGGACAAAACAATGAGCAGTTCTTC CASSDSLRGQNNEQFF
. 15 TRBJ1-5 few TRBV19 TGTGCCAGTAGTATCCAGGCCAGGGGCAATCAGCCCCAGCATTTT CASSIQARGNQPQHF
. 18 TRBJ2-3 . TRBV6-4 TGTGCCAGCAGTGACTCGGATGGGGGGGCCGGTCGCACAGATACGCAGTATTTT CASSDSDGGAGRTDTQYF
. 16 TRBJ2-7 . TRBV7-9 TGTGCCAGCAGCCGAGGCCTAGCGGACAGGGAGGACGAGCAGTACTTC CASSRGLADREDEQYF
TRBD2 16 TRBJ2-1 few TRBV11-2 TGTGCCAGCAGGCCAGTAACTAGCGGGTTTTACAATGAGCAGTTCTTC CASRPVTSGFYNEQFF